What follows describes a single T cell receptor (beta chain). Its specificity is unknown. The data stem from a study of post-analysis software for immune sequencing data. Study-wide results and caveats: Patients showed TRBV5-6, TRBV5-1 and TRBV20-1 among five TRBV segments more frequent than in controls. Diversity measured as normalized Chao1 was significantly lower in multiple sclerosis patients than in controls.

CDR1 MDHEN and CDR2 SYDVKM come from the germline V gene. The CDR3 sequence is 16 residues long. V was clipped by 6 bases and J by 1 base, with 17 bases between them. Presence of unique molecular identifiers characterized the TCR beta cDNA libraries. TCRdb re-derived calls from the PCR reads in MiXCR, one entry per CDR3 protein. In the table there are fewer than 850,000 distinct CDR3 sequences, under 60% of which are singletons. This rearrangement joins TRBV28 to TRBJ2-3; maybe TRBD2 (6 bases). This receptor was identified in a girl aged 5-17 years with multiple sclerosis. The sequenced sample consisted of blood. Here the CDR3 DNA reads TGTGCCAGCAGCCGGGGGACCTCACGGCGCACAGATACGCAGTATTTT. Translating gives CASSRGTSRRTDTQYF.